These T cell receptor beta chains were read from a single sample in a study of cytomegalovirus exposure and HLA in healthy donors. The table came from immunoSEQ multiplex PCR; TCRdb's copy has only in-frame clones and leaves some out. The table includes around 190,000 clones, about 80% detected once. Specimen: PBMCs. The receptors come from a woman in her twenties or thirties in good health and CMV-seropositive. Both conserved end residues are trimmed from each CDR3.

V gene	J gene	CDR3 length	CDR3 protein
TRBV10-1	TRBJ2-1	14	ASRGQRTSHYNEQF
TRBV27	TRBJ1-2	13	ASSSPGQGSYGYT
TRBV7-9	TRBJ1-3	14	ASSLDGGRRGNTIY
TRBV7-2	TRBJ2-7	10	ASSLGSYEQY
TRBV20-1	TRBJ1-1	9	SAREATEAF
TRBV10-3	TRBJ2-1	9	AVNRGNEQF
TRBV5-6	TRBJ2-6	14	ASSLQGAAGANVLT
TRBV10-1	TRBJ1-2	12	ASSPGQVVYGYT
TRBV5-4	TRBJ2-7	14	ASSSPGTGGPYEQY
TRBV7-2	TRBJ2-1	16	ASSLVLAGGPSYNEQF
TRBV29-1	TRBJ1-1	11	SGEDRVNTEAF
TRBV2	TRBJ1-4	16	ASQRDRALLGIGEKLF
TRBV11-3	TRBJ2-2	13	ASSWGQGNTGELF
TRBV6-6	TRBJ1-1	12	ATRTGGLNTEAF
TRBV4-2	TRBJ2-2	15	ASSQVRGLAGTGELF
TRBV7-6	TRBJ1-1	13	ASSSLAPENTEAF
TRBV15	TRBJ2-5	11	ATSRVAQETQY